These 26 T cell receptor beta chains were sequenced from one sample in a study of blood T cells in healthy people across ages. The second PCR ran about 6 to 11 cycles with a sample-barcoded 5' primer and J-beta primers. TCRdb fed the 5' RACE reads into MiXCR, producing one record per CDR3 protein. The data hold hundreds of thousands of distinct CDR3 sequences, with around 20% observed a single time. The source material was blood. These receptors all come from a man in his 70s in good health.

This chain joins TRBV20-1 and TRBJ2-5; 14 nucleotides agree with TRBD2. The end of the DNA fits TRBJ2-7 better, so the J call may be wrong. The CDR3 has 15 amino acids. CDR1 is DFQATT and CDR2 is SNEGSKA in the germline V gene (reference sequence). The CDR3, as DNA: TGCAGTGCAGGGACAGGGACTAGCGGGAGCTACGAGCAGTACTTC. Encoded protein: CSAGTGTSGSYEQYF.

This chain connects TRBV29-1 to TRBJ1-1; 8 nucleotides line up with TRBD1. CDR1 is SQVTM and CDR2 is ANQGSEA in the germline V gene. V dropped 5 bases and J dropped 2; count of bases not matched to a gene: 4. CDR3 length equals 13 residues. CDR3 sequence: CSVWTGSNTEAFF. DNA of the CDR3: TGCAGCGTTTGGACAGGGTCCAACACTGAAGCTTTCTTT.

The chain has TRBV6-5 and TRBJ1-2; no clear D. The CDR3 is made up of 14 amino acids. V was pared by 4 bases and J by 8 bases, with 17 bases between. The germline CDR1 and CDR2 sequences are MNHEY and SVGAGI. The CDR3 sequence: CASSSLGSTRGYTF. The CDR3 bases are TGTGCCAGCAGTTCCCTTGGGTCTACGAGGGGCTACACCTTC.

This clonotype was detected only a few times. The gene calls are TRBV5-1 and TRBJ2-5, with D perhaps TRBD2 (6 bases). With the DNA end fitting TRBJ2-1 better, the J assignment may be wrong. There are 15 residues in the CDR3. Germline-derived CDR1 and CDR2 are SGHRS and YFSETQ. The chain's CDR3 is CASSWGGGSSNEQFF. The CDR3 DNA reads TGCGCCAGCAGCTGGGGAGGAGGTTCCTCGAATGAGCAGTTCTTC.

The chain has TRBV10-2 and TRBJ1-6; 7 bases align to TRBD1. The CDR3 extends over 16 amino acids. Germline CDR1 WSHSY, CDR2 SAAADI. The ends lost 3 bases at V and 4 bases at J; junction bases unmatched: 6. The CDR3 loop is CASSEQGRGYNSPLHF. Written as DNA, the CDR3 is TGCGCCAGCAGTGAACAGGGGAGAGGGTATAATTCACCCCTCCACTTT.

This clonotype was counted a few times. This chain joins TRBV28 and TRBJ2-7, with D perhaps TRBD1 (6 bases). CDR1 MDHEN and CDR2 SYDVKM come from the germline V gene. The CDR3 is made up of 16 amino acids. The V and J ends lost 4 bases and 3 bases respectively, with 19 bases between them. The CDR3 DNA reads TGTGCCAGCAGTTCAATCGGACAGTCGAGGGGCTACGAGCAGTACTTC. This sequence encodes CASSSIGQSRGYEQYF.

There are a few counts of this clonotype. The J gene is TRBJ2-1, the V gene TRBV7-2, with TRBD2 matching 13 bases. Trimming took 2 bases from V and 9 from J; bases not matched to a gene: 4. Germline CDR1 is SGHTA and CDR2 is FQGNSA. This CDR3 region has 15 residues. The CDR3 sequence is CASSLFTSGRGEQFF. The DNA of the CDR3 is TGTGCCAGCAGCTTATTTACTAGCGGGAGGGGTGAGCAGTTCTTC.

The chain couples TRBV15 to TRBJ1-2; maybe TRBD1 (6 bases). Germline values: CDR1 LNHNV, CDR2 YYDKDF (reference sequence). The CDR3 is 15 residues long. The V gene lost 0 bases and the J gene lost 2 bases, with 10 bases spanning the gap. The CDR3 DNA sequence: TGTGCCACCAGCAGAGAAAACGGACAGAACTATGGCTACACCTTC. It encodes CATSRENGQNYGYTF.

The chain employs TRBV7-9 and TRBJ1-2; tentatively, D is TRBD1 (5 bases). The V gene's germline CDR1 is SEHNR and CDR2 FQNEAQ (reference sequence). This CDR3 comprises 12 residues. V was shortened by 2 bases and J by 8 bases, with 9 bases between the two germline ends. The chain's CDR3 is CASSLLRDGYTF. The DNA of the CDR3 is TGTGCCAGCAGCTTATTGAGGGACGGCTACACCTTC.

The V gene is TRBV20-1, the J gene TRBJ1-5; 7 bases map to TRBD1. Germline V gene lookup returns CDR1 DFQATT and CDR2 SNEGSKA (reference sequence). The J segment lost 4 bases and the V segment lost 0 bases, leaving 3 bases of the junction unmatched. The CDR3 runs 14 residues. CDR3 sequence reads: CSAREYRGNQPQHF. DNA for the CDR3: TGCAGTGCTAGAGAATACAGGGGTAATCAGCCCCAGCATTTT.

This sequence joins TRBV18 and TRBJ1-1, with D possibly matching TRBD1 (6 bases). Germline loops: CDR1 KGHSH, CDR2 LQKENI. This CDR3 is 16 amino acids long. Trimming took 0 bases from V and 5 from J, leaving 16 bases between them. The CDR3 spells CASSPPNQGKGTEAFF. The CDR3 region has the DNA TGTGCCAGCTCACCACCGAATCAGGGGAAGGGGACTGAAGCTTTCTTT.

By share of the sample, this clonotype is medium-sized. The chain recombines TRBV29-1 with TRBJ2-1; 8 bases agree with TRBD2. V trimming: 1 base; J trimming: 4 bases; junction bases outside the gene matches: 9. CDR3 length: 16 residues. Germline V CDR1 and CDR2: SQVTM, ANQGSEA. The CDR3 region has the DNA TGCAGCGTTGAAGGTCAGGCGGGAGGCGGATACAATGAGCAGTTCTTC. It translates to CSVEGQAGGGYNEQFF.

This chain links TRBV6-5 with TRBJ2-5, with 13 bases matching TRBD2. CDR1 and CDR2 (germline): MNHEY, SVGAGI. The CDR3 contains 17 residues. The ends lost 0 bases at V and 5 bases at J; junction bases unmatched: 6. This CDR3 reads CASSYSTGLAGWETQYF. CDR3 bases: TGTGCCAGCAGTTACTCGACGGGACTAGCGGGATGGGAGACCCAGTACTTC.

This clonotype has ten or more counts. The chain combines TRBV5-1 with TRBJ2-5; possibly TRBD1 or TRBD2 for D (5 bases each). CDR1 SGHRS and CDR2 YFSETQ come from the germline V gene. Trimming stripped 0 bases from V and 2 bases from J, with 8 bases between. This CDR3 comprises 14 residues. For the CDR3, the DNA is TGCGCCAGCAGCTTGGGAGGGGAACAAGAGACCCAGTACTTC. This translates into CASSLGGEQETQYF. Full variable domain (remainder filled in from reference TRBV5-1 and TRBJ2-5): KAGVTQTPRYLIKTRGQQVTLSCSPISGHRSVSWYQQTPGQGLQFLFEYFSETQRNKGNFPGRFSGRQFSNSRSEMNVSTLELGDSALYLCASSLGGEQETQYFGPGTRLLVL.

This clonotype came up a few times. The chain employs TRBV27 and TRBJ2-7, with 7 bases matching TRBD2. Looked up from germline, CDR1 is MNHEY and CDR2 is SMNVEV (reference sequence). The CDR3 length is 13 residues. With 6 bases clipped from V and 3 bases from J, the junction kept 5 bases outside the gene matches. CDR3 sequence (DNA): TGTGCCAGCAGGGCTAGCGGCCTCTACGAGCAGTACTTC. This encodes CASRASGLYEQYF.

This clonotype was picked up a small number of times. The chain has TRBV6-1 and TRBJ2-5; D is possibly TRBD2 (6 bases). The J call may be in error: the DNA end matches TRBJ2-1 better. The CDR3 covers 13 residues. Germline V gene data show CDR1 as MNHNS and CDR2 as SASEGT. CDR3 coding DNA: TGTGCCAGCAGTGCACGAGGGGAGGATGAGCAGTTCTTC. It is translated as CASSARGEDEQFF.

As to this clonotype: The junction does not match germline at one end; this may be a read error. The chain carries TRBV15 and TRBJ2-1, with D unresolved. Germline CDR1 reads LNHNV; CDR2 reads YYDKDF (reference sequence). The CDR3 is 12 amino acids. CDR3 sequence reads: CATSDPYSEQFF. The CDR3 coding sequence is TGTGCCACCAGTGACCCCTACAGTGAGCAGTTCTTC.

The rearrangement links TRBV4-1 to TRBJ2-5, with D perhaps given as TRBD1 or TRBD2 (5 bases each). CDR1 is MGHRA, CDR2 YSYEKL, per germline. Trimming removed 4 bases at V and 5 bases at J, with 17 bases between. The CDR3 has 15 amino acids. The chain's CDR3 is CASSLQWDELETQYF. In DNA form, the CDR3 reads TGCGCCAGCAGCCTTCAATGGGACGAATTGGAGACCCAGTACTTC.

The V and J genes are TRBV28 and TRBJ2-5; maybe TRBD1 (6 bases). Trimming shortened V by 1 base and J by 1 base, and 10 bases separated the two germline ends. This CDR3 has 15 amino acids. Germline CDR1 and CDR2: MDHEN and SYDVKM. The CDR3 region is CASSLSTGSQETQYF. The CDR3 DNA follows: TGTGCCAGCAGTTTATCGACAGGTTCCCAAGAGACCCAGTACTTC.

The chain uses TRBV7-8 and TRBJ2-5; D perhaps matches TRBD2 (5 bases). V was clipped by 6 bases and J by 6 bases, with 17 bases between them. This CDR3 is built from 14 residues. The germline CDR1 and CDR2 sequences are SGHVS and FQNEAQ. The CDR3 spells CASSPGSPEKTQYF. In DNA form, the CDR3 reads TGTGCCAGCAGTCCGGGGTCGCCGGAAAAGACCCAGTACTTC. Using reference TRBV7-8 and TRBJ2-5 for the parts outside the CDR3, the full variable domain is GAGVSQSPRYKVAKRGQDVALRCDPISGHVSLFWYQQALGQGPEFLTYFQNEAQLDKSGLPSDRFFAERPEGSVSTLKIQRTQQEDSAVYLCASSPGSPEKTQYFGPGTRLLVL.

This clonotype has a handful of counts. At one boundary the junction diverges from the germline segment, which might be a read error. The J gene is TRBJ2-1, the V gene TRBV6-2 or TRBV6-3, with unresolved D. The V gene's germline CDR1 is MNHEY and CDR2 SVGEGT. The CDR3 covers 16 residues. The CDR3: CASCYKVVGSYNEQFF. In DNA, the CDR3 is TGTGCCAGCTGTTACAAGGTAGTTGGGTCCTACAATGAGCAGTTCTTC.

The rearrangement uses TRBV7-9 and TRBJ2-4, with 10 bases aligning to TRBD1. The CDR3 sequence is 15 residues long. Trimming took 4 bases from V and 8 from J; bases not matched to a gene: 8. The germline V gene encodes CDR1 SEHNR and CDR2 FQNEAQ (reference sequence). The chain's CDR3 is CASSYRQGAGDIQYF. CDR3 sequence (DNA): TGTGCCAGCAGCTATAGACAGGGGGCTGGGGACATTCAGTACTTC.

CDR3 region: CSARDTGASNFYEQFF. Here the CDR3 DNA reads TGCAGTGCTAGAGATACGGGGGCGAGCAATTTTTATGAGCAGTTCTTC. The rearrangement uses TRBV20-1 and TRBJ2-1, with D perhaps given as TRBD1 or TRBD2 (6 bases each). The length of the CDR3 is 16 residues. Per germline, CDR1 DFQATT and CDR2 SNEGSKA (reference sequence). The V end was cut by 0 bases, the J end by 8 bases, with 20 bases between.

CDR3 DNA sequence: TGTGCTAGTGGTTTGGGACTAGCCCGCACAGATACGCAGTATTTT. Encoded protein: CASGLGLARTDTQYF. V usage is TRBV12-5 and J usage is TRBJ2-3; 7 nucleotides align to TRBD2. CDR1 and CDR2 from the germline V gene are LGHNT and FRNRAP. This CDR3 has 15 amino acids. Trimming cost V 1 base and J 1 base; bases outside gene matches: 2.

The table lists this clonotype with a few counts. The genes are TRBV28 and TRBJ2-5, with D perhaps being TRBD1 or TRBD2 (5 bases each). The J call is uncertain, as TRBJ2-7 better fits the DNA end. This CDR3 has 13 amino acids. Looked up from germline, CDR1 is MDHEN and CDR2 is SYDVKM. DNA for the CDR3: TGTGCCAGCAACCCGGGACGGATCTACGAGCAGTACTTC. This codes for CASNPGRIYEQYF.

The genes are TRBV12-3 or TRBV12-4 and TRBJ2-5, with 8 bases lining up with TRBD2. The J call is doubtful: the DNA matches TRBJ2-7 better. The CDR3 sequence is 17 residues long. CDR3 in DNA: TGTGCCAGCAGCTTCGGGACCAGCGGGAGTTGGTCCTACGAGCAGTACTTC. Translating it yields CASSFGTSGSWSYEQYF.